This section outlines one T cell receptor (beta chain) sequence together with its context. No antigen is known for it. The sample originates from a study of cytomegalovirus exposure and HLA in healthy donors. Overall study findings and caveats: Altogether, 160 or so TCR beta chains were recorded as cytomegalovirus-associated.

Measured with immunoSEQ multiplex PCR; TCRdb has only the in-frame clones, and not every one. This sample has around 49,000 clones, with about 93% found just once. From the roughly 110-subject validation cohort, which was separate from the roughly 710-subject first cohort, the donors were drawn. The CDR3 has 14 amino acids. V gave up 0 bases and J gave up 5 bases, with 9 bases separating them. Germline V CDR1 and CDR2: SGHDT, YYEEEE. The source of this sequence is a woman under 30 in good health and CMV-seropositive. This chain joins TRBV5-6 and TRBJ1-5, with D perhaps matching TRBD1 (5 bases). The sample comprised PBMCs. The CDR3 reads CASSLVGVDQPQHF. The CDR3 nucleotides read TGTGCCAGCAGCTTGGTAGGGGTAGATCAGCCCCAGCATTTT.